This TCR beta chain was observed in a study of T cell repertoires in cytomegalovirus infection. Study overall: Signatures in public TCR beta sequences pointed to both CMV infection and matching HLA type. General observations from the study: Summed frequency of public TCR beta families distinguished CMV carriers with the relevant HLA. Clonotypes of TCR beta that were HLA-C-restricted and CMV-specific dominated the ex vivo response.

Comment on this clonotype: Its specificity is unknown.

Via MiXCR, TCRdb re-called the reads, giving one row per CDR3 protein. Of about 740,000 distinct CDR3 sequences detected, about a third appear once; the ten largest clones hold 2.8%. The sample comprised PBMCs. This TCR derives from a human donor in good health (CMV status not recorded). Some clones in this sample may be carry-over from other donors' samples.

In nucleotides, the CDR3 is TGTGCCAGCAACCGGCGGGAGGGCGAGCAGTACTTC. This translates into CASNRREGEQYF. This chain connects TRBV9 to TRBJ2-7; 9 bases match TRBD2. V dropped 6 bases and J dropped 6; count of bases not matched to a gene: 4. The CDR3 totals 12 residues. CDR1 and CDR2 (germline): SGDLS, YYNGEE.